A selection of T cell receptor beta chains follows, all from one sample in a study of cytomegalovirus exposure and HLA in healthy donors. This table comes from immunoSEQ multiplex PCR, and its TCRdb copy is limited to in-frame clones, with some not included. The repertoire table contains some 130,000 clones. Sequencing was carried out using PBMCs. These receptors all come from a woman in her thirties or forties in good health and CMV-seropositive. Each CDR3 is given with its conserved first and last residue. D genes are given only for firm matches.

>.|TRBJ1-1|TRBV21-1|16
TGTGCCAGCAGCAAGGGCCCCAAACAGGGGTACATTGAAGCTTTCTTT
CASSKGPKQGYIEAFF
>TRBD1|TRBJ1-2|TRBV30|12
TGTGCCTGGAGTCCCGACAGGGACGGCTACACCTTC
CAWSPDRDGYTF
>TRBD1|TRBJ2-7|TRBV5-3|11
TGTGCCAGAAGGCGTGGGACAGGGCGATACTTC
CARRRGTGRYF
>TRBD2|TRBJ2-7|TRBV4-3|15
TGCGCCAGCAGCCAAGTTCGCGGGAGCTCCTACGAGCAGTACTTC
CASSQVRGSSYEQYF
>.|TRBJ1-1|TRBV29-1|10
TGCAGCGTTGTCGCAGCTGAAGCTTTCTTT
CSVVAAEAFF
>.|TRBJ1-2|TRBV20-1|11
TGCAGTGCTAGCCAGATCTATGGCTACACCTTC
CSASQIYGYTF
>TRBD2|TRBJ2-1|TRBV9|18
TGTGCCAGCAGCGTAGAAGGACTAGCGGCTGGTAAGGGCAATGAGCAGTTCTTC
CASSVEGLAAGKGNEQFF
>.|TRBJ2-3|TRBV28|18
TGTGCCAGCAGGCCCGGGACCCTGAGGGGGATTAGCACAGATACGCAGTATTTT
CASRPGTLRGISTDTQYF
>.|TRBJ2-3|TRBV9|14
TGTGCCAGCAGCCGTAGGAGAGTGGCGGATACGCAGTATTTT
CASSRRRVADTQYF
>.|TRBJ1-1|TRBV28|12
TGTGCCAGCGACAGCGTGAACACTGAAGCTTTCTTT
CASDSVNTEAFF
>.|TRBJ2-3|TRBV28|15
TGTGCCAGCAAAGTGACAGGCTTATTCACAGATACGCAGTATTTT
CASKVTGLFTDTQYF
>.|TRBJ2-2|TRBV6-5|15
TGTGCCAGCAGTTACTCGAGACTAAACACCGGGGAGCTGTTTTTT
CASSYSRLNTGELFF
>.|TRBJ1-5|TRBV7-8|14
TGTGCCAGCAGCCCAACAGGGAACAATCAGCCCCAGCATTTT
CASSPTGNNQPQHF
>.|TRBJ2-2|TRBV28|12
TGTGCCAGCCATTTGGCTGGCGGGGAGCTGTTTTTT
CASHLAGGELFF
>TRBD2|TRBJ2-1|TRBV27|22
TGTGCCAGCAGTACTCATTATCCGGGACTAGCGGGAGACGTGAGCTCCTACAATGAGCAGTTCTTC
CASSTHYPGLAGDVSSYNEQFF
>TRBD1|TRBJ2-7|TRBV6-5|15
TGTGCCAGCAGCGAAACCGGGACAGGGCCCAACGAGCAGTACTTC
CASSETGTGPNEQYF
>.|TRBJ2-7|TRBV28|13
TGTGCCAGCAGTAAACCTGGCCCCTACGAGCAGTACTTC
CASSKPGPYEQYF
>.|TRBJ1-4|TRBV7-2|14
TGTGCCAGCAGCTTAGGAGGAACTAATGAAAAACTGTTTTTT
CASSLGGTNEKLFF
>.|TRBJ1-5|TRBV6-5|13
TGTGCCAGCAGCGGTCGGAGCAATCAGCCCCAGCATTTT
CASSGRSNQPQHF
>TRBD2|TRBJ2-3|TRBV5-4|16
TGTGCCAGCAGCCCGACGGGACTAGGGGGCACAGATACGCAGTATTTT
CASSPTGLGGTDTQYF
>TRBD1|TRBJ2-7|TRBV11-3|14
TGTGCCAGCAGCTTTGACAGGGGGGGCTACGAGCAGTACTTC
CASSFDRGGYEQYF
>TRBD2|TRBJ2-7|TRBV6-1|14
TGTGCCAGCACGCCTAGCGGAGGATCCTACGAGCAGTACTTC
CASTPSGGSYEQYF
>TRBD2|TRBJ2-1|TRBV7-2|16
TGTGCCAGCAGCGTATACGTCTCAGCGGGGTACAATGAGCAGTTCTTC
CASSVYVSAGYNEQFF
>.|TRBJ2-3|TRBV28|16
TGTGCCAGCAGTTTCGATCGAAGGGGTGGCACAGATACGCAGTATTTT
CASSFDRRGGTDTQYF
>.|TRBJ2-5|TRBV6-5|16
TGTGCCAGCAGTTACTCGCCCGGGACAGAGGGAGGGACCCAGTACTTC
CASSYSPGTEGGTQYF
>TRBD2|TRBJ2-2|TRBV7-3|17
TGTGCCAGCAGCTCGACAGCGGGAGGGCCGAACACCGGGGAGCTGTTTTTT
CASSSTAGGPNTGELFF
>.|TRBJ2-3|TRBV15|14
TGTGCCACCAGCAAAATTAACGGGATAGAGAGACAGTATTTT
CATSKINGIERQYF
>.|TRBJ2-4|TRBV7-9|18
TGTGCCAGCAGCATTCCTCCGGGAAACCCTTTAGCCAAAAACATTCAGTACTTC
CASSIPPGNPLAKNIQYF
>.|TRBJ2-1|TRBV5-5|15
TGTGCCAGCAGCTTGGCCGCCCAGGTTCCCAATGAGCAGTTCTTC
CASSLAAQVPNEQFF
>TRBD2|TRBJ2-7|TRBV28|15
TGTGCCAGCAGTTTACCTAGCGGGAGTCACTACGAGCAGTACTTC
CASSLPSGSHYEQYF
>.|TRBJ2-7|TRBV9|14
TGTGCCAGCAGCGTAGACCAGGGGAGCAACGAGCAGTACTTC
CASSVDQGSNEQYF
>TRBD1|TRBJ2-7|TRBV5-1|14
TGCGCCAGCAGCGCCTGGACAGGGAGTGGCGAGCAGTACTTC
CASSAWTGSGEQYF
>TRBD1|TRBJ1-3|TRBV18|17
TGTGCCAGCTCCCAGGGACAGGGCCCTTCCTCTGGAAACACCATATATTTT
CASSQGQGPSSGNTIYF
>TRBD1|TRBJ1-3|TRBV4-3|16
TGCGCCAGCAGCCAAACCCCGGACAGGGGAGGAAACACCATATATTTT
CASSQTPDRGGNTIYF
>.|TRBJ2-1|TRBV18|13
TGTGCCATCAACCGGGACATCCACAATGAGCAGTTCTTC
CAINRDIHNEQFF
>TRBD1|TRBJ2-7|TRBV28|16
TGTGCCAGCACCCCACCCCCCCCAGGGGGTTCCTACGAGCAGTACTTC
CASTPPPPGGSYEQYF
>.|TRBJ2-4|TRBV11-2|19
TGTGCCAGCAGCCTGTACGGGACTTCATTATCGGGGAGCAAAAACATTCAGTACTTC
CASSLYGTSLSGSKNIQYF
>TRBD2|TRBJ2-3|TRBV9|16
TGTGCCAGCAGCGCGAGGGCTAGCGGTTATCCAGATACGCAGTATTTT
CASSARASGYPDTQYF
>.|TRBJ2-3|TRBV11-2|14
TGTGCCAGCAGCTTACGGGGAGAGGCAGATACGCAGTATTTT
CASSLRGEADTQYF
>TRBD1|TRBJ1-1|TRBV7-8|19
TGTGCCAGCAGCTCCCCCGAGGGACAGGGGGCAGGTATGAACACTGAAGCTTTCTTT
CASSSPEGQGAGMNTEAFF
>.|TRBJ2-1|TRBV27|16
TGTGCCAGCAGTCTGGCTTCGGGGGAGACCTATAATGAGCAGTTCTTC
CASSLASGETYNEQFF
>.|TRBJ2-2|TRBV19|15
TGTGCCAGTAGTAGAACAACAGTTAACACCGGGGAGCTGTTTTTT
CASSRTTVNTGELFF
>TRBD2|TRBJ2-1|TRBV9|15
TGTGCCAGCAGCTGGGCAGGGACTAGCGAATCTGAGCAGTTCTTC
CASSWAGTSESEQFF
>TRBD2|TRBJ2-7|TRBV4-3|14
TGCGCCAGCAGCCCGACTAGCGGGAGCCACGAGCAGTACTTC
CASSPTSGSHEQYF
>TRBD1|TRBJ1-3|TRBV7-9|14
TGTGCCAGCAGCCTGAGGACAGGAGGAAACACCATATATTTT
CASSLRTGGNTIYF